The 16 T cell receptor beta chains below come from one sample, sequenced in a study of blood T cells in healthy people across ages. Primed by a sample-barcoded 5' primer and a J-beta primer mix, a second PCR proceeded for roughly 7 to 11 cycles. TCRdb reanalysed the 5' RACE reads using MiXCR and keeps one entry per CDR3 protein. The profile shows about 730,000 distinct CDR3 sequences, approximately 39% of them singletons. The sample comprised blood. The receptors originated from a woman in her fifties or sixties in good health.

This clonotype was counted a few times. The V gene is TRBV12-3 or TRBV12-4, the J gene TRBJ2-7; maybe TRBD2 (6 bases). V was pared by 5 bases and J by 6 bases, with 8 bases between. The CDR3 is made up of 11 amino acids. The CDR3 nucleotides are TGTGCCAGCAGTGGGACTTGCGAGCAGTACTTC. It is translated as CASSGTCEQYF.

The V gene is TRBV24-1, the J gene TRBJ2-7, with D tentatively TRBD1 (5 bases). The assigned J gene may be wrong: the sequence end matches TRBJ2-5 better. CDR3 size: 13 residues. In germline, CDR1 is KGHDR, CDR2 SFDVKD. CDR3 amino acids: CATSKGFAETQYF. As DNA, the CDR3 is TGTGCCACGTCTAAGGGGTTCGCAGAGACCCAGTACTTC.

This clonotype was counted between two and nine times. This rearrangement joins TRBV20-1 to TRBJ1-2; 8 bases map to TRBD1. The germline V gene has CDR1 DFQATT and CDR2 SNEGSKA (reference sequence). V lost 0 bases and J lost 0; bases outside the gene matches: 6. The CDR3 is made up of 16 amino acids. The chain's CDR3 is CSARDGNRGSNYGYTF. In DNA, the CDR3 is TGCAGTGCTAGAGATGGGAACAGGGGGTCTAACTATGGCTACACCTTC.

A few counts support this clonotype. V usage is TRBV20-1 and J usage is TRBJ2-3, with D perhaps matching TRBD2 (6 bases). The germline V and J ends were trimmed by 5 bases and 4 bases, with 25 bases remaining between them. The length of the CDR3 is 17 residues. Germline CDR1 DFQATT, CDR2 SNEGSKA (reference sequence). CDR3 in DNA: TGCAGTGCTCGAAGGGGTCCTGGCGGGGTCGGGGCAGATACGCAGTATTTT. It specifies CSARRGPGGVGADTQYF.

A note on this clonotype: An end of the junction differs from the germline gene, which may be a read error. The chain has TRBV5-1 and TRBJ2-7; D possibly corresponds to TRBD1 (6 bases). CDR1 is SGHRS and CDR2 is YFSETQ in the germline V gene. This CDR3 contains 15 residues. As DNA, the CDR3 is TGCGCCAGCAACTTGGCCCTCCGGGACAATGGAGAGCAGTACTTC. This sequence encodes CASNLALRDNGEQYF.

The chain employs TRBV3-1 and TRBJ2-1; 9 nucleotides line up with TRBD2. V trimming: 8 bases; J trimming: 4 bases; junction bases outside the gene matches: 9. The CDR3 covers 15 residues. Germline V CDR1 and CDR2: LGHDT, YNNKEL (reference sequence). The CDR3 region is CASVPSGRFYNEQFF. The CDR3 DNA follows: TGTGCCAGCGTCCCAAGCGGGAGGTTTTACAATGAGCAGTTCTTC.

J is TRBJ2-3 and V is TRBV20-1; 11 bases align to TRBD2. J was trimmed by 4 bases and V by 3 bases; bases with no gene match: 6. Germline CDR1 and CDR2: DFQATT and SNEGSKA (reference sequence). The CDR3 runs to 15 residues. Here the CDR3 DNA reads TGCAGTGCTAGTGTAGCGGGGGGGCCCTCAGATACGCAGTATTTT. This sequence encodes CSASVAGGPSDTQYF.

This clonotype was found a few times. The rearrangement links TRBV9 to TRBJ2-1, with 10 bases identical to TRBD2. This CDR3 is 15 amino acids long. V dropped 3 bases and J dropped 4; count of bases not matched to a gene: 4. Germline V gene sequence: CDR1 SGDLS, CDR2 YYNGEE. Here the CDR3 DNA reads TGTGCCAGCAGCGCTACTAGCGGGGAGTACAATGAGCAGTTCTTC. Translating it yields CASSATSGEYNEQFF.

This rearrangement joins TRBV20-1 to TRBJ2-7; no definite D call. Trimming removed 2 bases from V and 0 bases from J, with 8 bases in between. The CDR3 is 13 amino acids. Per germline, CDR1 DFQATT and CDR2 SNEGSKA (reference sequence). This CDR3 is CSARQASSYEQYF. DNA for the CDR3: TGCAGTGCTAGACAGGCGTCCTCCTACGAGCAGTACTTC.

This clonotype was detected only a few times. The chain combines TRBV20-1 with TRBJ2-7, with 7 bases identical to TRBD2. Trimming cost V 6 bases and J 0 bases; bases outside gene matches: 8. Germline-derived CDR1 and CDR2 are DFQATT and SNEGSKA (reference sequence). CDR3 length equals 14 residues. The CDR3 DNA sequence: TGCAGTGCCCCTAGCGGTAGGAGCTCCTACGAGCAGTACTTC. This gives the protein CSAPSGRSSYEQYF.

This rearrangement joins TRBV28 to TRBJ2-2, with D unclear. The CDR3 loop spans 15 amino acids. With 3 bases removed from V and 6 bases from J, the gap between germline ends came to 14 bases. Germline CDR1 and CDR2: MDHEN and SYDVKM. The CDR3 DNA sequence: TGTGCCAGCAGTTTCCACGGGCGAGGATCCGGGGAGCTGTTTTTT. It codes for CASSFHGRGSGELFF.

The chain uses TRBV28 and TRBJ2-7, with TRBD1 matching over 11 bases. The CDR3 loop spans 16 amino acids. With 2 bases clipped from V and 4 bases from J, the junction kept 7 bases outside the gene matches. From germline, CDR1 is MDHEN and CDR2 SYDVKM. CDR3: CASSLIWTGGRYEQYF. CDR3 nucleotides: TGTGCCAGCAGTTTAATTTGGACAGGGGGCAGGTACGAGCAGTACTTC.

With regard to this clonotype: Mismatch with germline at one junction end may stem from a read error. This sequence joins TRBV7-9 and TRBJ2-7; D is unresolved. The J call may be faulty, since TRBJ2-5 better matches the DNA end. Germline CDR1 is SEHNR and CDR2 is FQNEAQ (reference sequence). This CDR3 is built from 12 residues. CDR3 protein: CSSSLVGETQYF. The CDR3, as DNA: TGTTCCAGCAGTCTTGTAGGGGAGACCCAGTACTTC.

As DNA, the CDR3 is TGCAGTGCTAGAGATCCGTTCGCAGATACGCAGTATTTT. Its protein is CSARDPFADTQYF. The chain joins TRBV20-1 to TRBJ2-3; D is uncertain. Trimming took 0 bases from V and 4 from J, leaving 8 bases between them. Germline-derived CDR1 and CDR2 are DFQATT and SNEGSKA (reference sequence). CDR3 size: 13 residues.

This clonotype was detected a few times. V usage is TRBV11-2 and J usage is TRBJ2-7, with 7 bases that match TRBD1. This CDR3 spans 13 amino acids. Trimming cost V 1 base and J 8 bases; bases outside gene matches: 5. Germline V gene sequence: CDR1 SGHAT, CDR2 FQNNGV. DNA of the CDR3: TGTGCCAGCAGCTTAGGACAGGGCGAGCAGCAGTACTTC. The encoded protein is CASSLGQGEQQYF.

This clonotype is a singleton in its sample. One end of the junction fails to match germline, which may point to a read error. V gene TRBV20-1 combines with J gene TRBJ2-3; weak D call: TRBD2 (5 bases). CDR1 is DFQATT, CDR2 SNEGSKA, per germline (reference sequence). The CDR3 is 14 residues long. The CDR3 here is CSARDDYATATQYF. CDR3 nucleotide sequence: TGCAGTGCTAGAGACGACTATGCCACAGCTACGCAGTATTTT.